Listed below are T cell receptor beta chains from one sample, sequenced in a study of cytomegalovirus exposure and HLA in healthy donors. The table came from immunoSEQ multiplex PCR; TCRdb's copy has only in-frame clones and leaves some out. The sample holds fewer than 250,000 clones; roughly 80% are singletons and the top ten take 15%. The sequenced sample consisted of PBMCs. The receptor source for this set is a man aged 35-49 years in good health and CMV-seronegative. Both conserved end residues are part of each CDR3. The order of the fields is J gene, V gene, D gene, clone size, CDR3 DNA, CDR3 protein. D genes are given only for firm matches. Not every row has a clone size; where given, it reads once, few, many or a size class.

>TRBJ2-1|TRBV7-9|TRBD2|-
TGTGCCGGCAGCTCTTCGATGGGACTAGTCAATGAGCAGTTCTTC
CAGSSSMGLVNEQFF
>TRBJ2-7|TRBV4-1|-|-
TGCGCCAGCAGCCAAGGGCCGACACTCTCCTACGAGCAGTACTTC
CASSQGPTLSYEQYF
>TRBJ2-5|TRBV19|-|-
TGTGCCAGTAGTACGGGGGTAGAGACCCAGTACTTC
CASSTGVETQYF
>TRBJ1-3|TRBV18|-|few
TGTGCCAGCTCACCCAATAAAGGGAGTGGAAACACCATATATTTT
CASSPNKGSGNTIYF
>TRBJ2-1|TRBV10-3|TRBD2|-
TGTGCCATCAGTGTAGGGAGCGGGAGGTCCTACAATGAGCAGTTCTTC
CAISVGSGRSYNEQFF
>TRBJ1-3|TRBV14|-|-
TGTGCCAGCAGCCTACGGGGAAACACCATATATTTT
CASSLRGNTIYF
>TRBJ1-1|TRBV7-9|TRBD1|-
TGTGCCAGCAGCTTCGATTTAACAGGGGGCACTGAAGCTTTCTTT
CASSFDLTGGTEAFF
>TRBJ2-5|TRBV7-9|-|-
TGTGCCAGCAGCTTACAAGCGGGAGAGACCCAGTACTTC
CASSLQAGETQYF
>TRBJ2-5|TRBV6-5|-|-
TGTGCCAGCAGTTACACTAGGGGGTCACAAGAGACCCAGTACTTC
CASSYTRGSQETQYF
>TRBJ1-1|TRBV18|-|-
TGTGCCAGCTCACCACCATTGGGGCGCACTGAAGCTTTCTTT
CASSPPLGRTEAFF
>TRBJ1-6|TRBV4-3|-|-
TGCGCCAGCAGCCAAGGGTCGAGCAGGCTTCATTCACCCCTCCACTTT
CASSQGSSRLHSPLHF
>TRBJ1-1|TRBV19|-|-
TGTGCCAGTAGTATCCCGGGACACGAGAACACTGAAGCTTTCTTT
CASSIPGHENTEAFF
>TRBJ2-3|TRBV5-4|-|few
TGTGCCAGCAGCTTACAGGCTAGCGCGGATACGCAGTATTTT
CASSLQASADTQYF
>TRBJ2-7|TRBV15|TRBD2|-
TGTGCCACCAGCAGAGATCGGACTAGCGGGAGTTCTTCCCTTGACGAGCAGTACTTC
CATSRDRTSGSSSLDEQYF
>TRBJ2-1|TRBV2|TRBD2|-
TGTGCCAGCCGGGGTATGACTAGCGGCCACGTTGGGTCCTACAATGAGCAGTTCTTC
CASRGMTSGHVGSYNEQFF
>TRBJ2-5|TRBV18|-|-
TGTGCCAGCTCATATTCTGGAGGGGTGGAGACCCAGTACTTC
CASSYSGGVETQYF
>TRBJ2-7|TRBV10-3|TRBD1|-
TGTGCCATCAGGGGACAGGGGTCGTCCTACGAGCAGTACTTC
CAIRGQGSSYEQYF
>TRBJ2-5|TRBV12-5|TRBD1|-
TGTGCTAGTGGTGTGACGGGACAGGGACGAGAGACCCAGTACTTC
CASGVTGQGRETQYF
>TRBJ2-6|TRBV9|-|-
TGTGCCAGCAGCCCGTCGGACAGGGCCAACGTCCTGACTTTC
CASSPSDRANVLTF
>TRBJ1-4|TRBV25-1|TRBD1|once
TGTGCCAGTTCCGGGACAGGGGTAAGGGCAACTAATGAAAAACTGTTTTTT
CASSGTGVRATNEKLFF
>TRBJ1-3|TRBV28|-|-
TGTGCCAGCAGTCTCACAGTCTCTGGAAACACCATATATTTT
CASSLTVSGNTIYF
>TRBJ2-5|TRBV6-1|-|-
TGTGCTTCGACAGGCCAAGAGACCCAGTACTTC
CASTGQETQYF
>TRBJ2-2|TRBV30|TRBD1|once
TGTGCCTGGAGTAAGGACAGGGTCCCCGGGGAGCTGTTTTTT
CAWSKDRVPGELFF
>TRBJ2-1|TRBV11-1|TRBD2|few
TGTGCCAGCAAGAGCGGGAGCTCCTACAATGAGCAGTTCTTC
CASKSGSSYNEQFF
>TRBJ2-7|TRBV9|TRBD1|-
TGTGCCAGCTCAGGGGCAGGGGGCCCCTCCTACGAGCAGTACTTC
CASSGAGGPSYEQYF
>TRBJ1-3|TRBV7-2|-|-
TGTGCCAGCAGCTTAGGGCCAAGCTCTGGAAACACCATATATTTT
CASSLGPSSGNTIYF
>TRBJ2-7|TRBV27|TRBD1|-
TGTGCCAGCAGTTCTCCGGGACAGGGGGCAAACGAGCAGTACTTC
CASSSPGQGANEQYF
>TRBJ2-5|TRBV11-3|-|-
TGTGCCAGCAGCTCGCAGGGGCCCCAAGAGACCCAGTACTTC
CASSSQGPQETQYF
>TRBJ1-2|TRBV25-1|TRBD1|-
TGTGCCAGCAGTACCCCGGGACAGGGTAAAAATGGCTACACCTTC
CASSTPGQGKNGYTF
>TRBJ2-7|TRBV6-1|TRBD1|once
TGTGCCAGCAGTGCAGACCCGGGACAGGGGGAAGAGCAGTACTTC
CASSADPGQGEEQYF
>TRBJ2-7|TRBV7-2|TRBD2|-
TGTGCCAGCAGCTCTGATTTAGCGGGAGGAGCCTACGAGCAGTACTTC
CASSSDLAGGAYEQYF
>TRBJ2-5|TRBV30|-|-
TGTGCCTGGAGAGTAAGCAGGGGGACCCAGTACTTC
CAWRVSRGTQYF
>TRBJ2-2|TRBV10-3|-|-
TGTGCCATCAGTGACCTCGGACAGAACACCGGGGAGCTGTTTTTT
CAISDLGQNTGELFF